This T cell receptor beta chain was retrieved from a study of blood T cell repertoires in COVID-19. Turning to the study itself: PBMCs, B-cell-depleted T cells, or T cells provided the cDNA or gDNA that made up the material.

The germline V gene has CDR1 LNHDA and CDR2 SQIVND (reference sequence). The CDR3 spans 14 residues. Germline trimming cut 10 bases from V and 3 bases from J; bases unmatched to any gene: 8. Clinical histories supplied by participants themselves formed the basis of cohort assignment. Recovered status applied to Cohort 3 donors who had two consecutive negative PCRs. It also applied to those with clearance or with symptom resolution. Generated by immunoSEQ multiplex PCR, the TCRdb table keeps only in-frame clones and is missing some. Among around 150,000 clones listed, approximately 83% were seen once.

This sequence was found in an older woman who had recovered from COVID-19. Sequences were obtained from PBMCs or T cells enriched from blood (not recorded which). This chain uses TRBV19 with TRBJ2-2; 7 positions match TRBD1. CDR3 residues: CATEGTAYTGELFF. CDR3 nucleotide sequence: TGTGCCACCGAGGGGACAGCCTACACCGGGGAGCTGTTTTTT.